This is a list of T cell receptor beta chains from one sample in a study of cytomegalovirus exposure and HLA in healthy donors. Here immunoSEQ multiplex PCR was the method, and the copy in TCRdb shows in-frame clones only, minus some. Of some 140,000 clones listed, around 79% are singletons. Sequencing was carried out using PBMCs. The receptor set was obtained from a female donor in good health and CMV-seronegative. The CDR3 runs from the conserved cysteine through the conserved F or W. The D gene is left open where the match is weak. Rows may omit the clone size; those that give it use once, few, many or a size class.

V gene,D gene,J gene,clone size,CDR3 DNA,CDR3 protein
TRBV21-1,.,TRBJ2-7,few,TGTGCCAGCAGCACCAAGAGGGCTAGCGGGAGGAGGGGACCCTACGAGCAGTACTTC,CASSTKRASGRRGPYEQYF
TRBV4-2,.,TRBJ1-1,.,TGTGCCAGCAGCCAGAACCCCGGGGTCCCCGCTGAAGCTTTCTTT,CASSQNPGVPAEAFF
TRBV5-4,TRBD1,TRBJ2-2,few,TGTGCCAGCAAGGACAGGACCAATACCGGGGAGCTGTTTTTT,CASKDRTNTGELFF
TRBV4-3,.,TRBJ2-1,.,TGCGCCAGCAGCCCCCTAGGATCCCCTTACAATGAGCAGTTCTTC,CASSPLGSPYNEQFF
TRBV5-4,TRBD1,TRBJ1-1,.,TGTGCCAGCACTACCGGGACAGGGGTTGTCACTGAAGCTTTCTTT,CASTTGTGVVTEAFF
TRBV27,TRBD1,TRBJ1-1,.,TGTGCCAGCACTCCGGGGACAGGGTTCGATAAGGGCACTGAAGCTTTCTTT,CASTPGTGFDKGTEAFF
TRBV27,.,TRBJ2-5,.,TGTGCCAGCAGTCCAGGGCCCTCGTACCAAGAGACCCAGTACTTC,CASSPGPSYQETQYF
TRBV7-2,.,TRBJ2-7,.,TGTGCCAGCAGCCTTTCCCGGGACATAACCTACGAGCAGTACTTC,CASSLSRDITYEQYF
TRBV9,.,TRBJ2-1,.,TGTGCCAGCAGCGTACCTTCTCTCGAGGGTTCTGGGAACAATGAGCAGTTCTTC,CASSVPSLEGSGNNEQFF
TRBV7-9,TRBD1,TRBJ2-7,.,TGTGCCAGCAGCTCCGCGGACAGGGGAAGCTACGAGCAGTACTTC,CASSSADRGSYEQYF
TRBV30,.,TRBJ2-7,.,TGTGCCTGGAGTCTAGGGGGTATGTACGAGCAGTACTTC,CAWSLGGMYEQYF
TRBV6-4,TRBD1,TRBJ1-4,.,TGTGCCAGCAGTGACTACCTCCAACAGGGGAATGAAAAACTGTTTTTT,CASSDYLQQGNEKLFF
TRBV12-5,.,TRBJ2-7,.,TGTGCTAGTGGTTTTGTCAAGGCTAGCGAACCCTACGAGCAGTACTTC,CASGFVKASEPYEQYF
TRBV6-5,TRBD1,TRBJ1-6,.,TGTGCCAGCAGGCGGGACAGGGAGGTCGATTCACCCCTCCACTTT,CASRRDREVDSPLHF
TRBV2,.,TRBJ2-5,.,TGTGCCAGTAAACAGGGATCGGGCCAAGAGACCCAGTACTTC,CASKQGSGQETQYF
TRBV7-2,.,TRBJ1-2,.,TGTGCCAGCAGCTTAGGGCAGGGGCTGGATGGCTACACCTTC,CASSLGQGLDGYTF
TRBV10-3,TRBD2,TRBJ2-2,few,TGTGCCATCAGTGAGTTGGGACTAGCGGGAGTCGGCGGGGAGCTGTTTTTT,CAISELGLAGVGGELFF
TRBV30,.,TRBJ2-5,few,TGTGCCTGGAGTGGGGACGCGGGGCCCCAAGAGACCCAGTACTTC,CAWSGDAGPQETQYF
TRBV6-6,TRBD1,TRBJ2-7,.,TGTGCCAGCCGTACCCGGTCAGGGACAGGGGATAAGGGGCAGTACTTC,CASRTRSGTGDKGQYF
TRBV19,.,TRBJ2-5,.,TGTGCCAGTAGTATTCCCGAGGAGACCCAGTACTTC,CASSIPEETQYF
TRBV12-5,TRBD2,TRBJ2-7,.,TGTGCTAGTGGCAAGACTAGCGGGACCCCCTACGAGCAGTACTTC,CASGKTSGTPYEQYF
TRBV27,TRBD1,TRBJ2-7,few,TGTGCCAGCAGTTTTTCGACAGGGCCTATCTACGAGCAGTACTTC,CASSFSTGPIYEQYF
TRBV13,.,TRBJ1-5,.,TGTGCCAGCAGCTTAGGACCCGGACAGAATCAGCCCCAGCATTTT,CASSLGPGQNQPQHF
TRBV4-1,TRBD1,TRBJ1-5,.,TGCGCCAGCAGCCAAGTAGGGACAGCAAATCAGCCCCAGCATTTT,CASSQVGTANQPQHF
TRBV6-5,.,TRBJ1-6,.,TGTGCCAGCAGTTATTCAAATTCACCCCTCCACTTT,CASSYSNSPLHF
TRBV5-6,TRBD1,TRBJ1-6,.,TGTGCCAGCACCGGGACAGGGTATAATTCACCCCTCCACTTT,CASTGTGYNSPLHF
TRBV27,TRBD1,TRBJ1-1,.,TGTGCCAGCAGTTTAAGATCCAGGGGGGACACTGAAGCTTTCTTT,CASSLRSRGDTEAFF
TRBV25-1,TRBD1,TRBJ2-7,.,TGTGCCAGCAGAATGACAGGGAACTACGAGCAGTACTTC,CASRMTGNYEQYF
TRBV7-2,TRBD1,TRBJ1-4,.,TGTGCCAGCAGTTGGGGACAGAATAATGAAAAACTGTTTTTT,CASSWGQNNEKLFF
TRBV19,TRBD2,TRBJ2-7,.,TGTGCCAGTAGTAAAGGGACTAGCGGGAACTACGAGCAGTACTTC,CASSKGTSGNYEQYF
TRBV28,.,TRBJ1-2,.,TGTGCCAGCAGTTCTGAGGGAGCTAACTATGGCTACACCTTC,CASSSEGANYGYTF
TRBV4-1,TRBD2,TRBJ2-1,.,TGCGCCAGCAGCCAAGAGGAGCGGGAGGGCCTGTTGGAGCAGTTCTTC,CASSQEEREGLLEQFF
TRBV19,.,TRBJ1-1,.,TGTGCCAGTAGTATATTAGGTGGGCCCACTGAAGCTTTCTTT,CASSILGGPTEAFF
TRBV28,.,TRBJ1-6,once,TGTGCCAGCAGTTTTCTGCGGGCCCCTTCACCCCTCCACTTT,CASSFLRAPSPLHF
TRBV9,TRBD1,TRBJ2-2,.,TGTGCCAGCAGCCCACAGGACAGGGAGGACACCGGGGAGCTGTTTTTT,CASSPQDREDTGELFF
TRBV4-3,.,TRBJ2-3,once,TGCGCCAGCAGCCAAGACGGAGGGAACACAGATACGCAGTATTTT,CASSQDGGNTDTQYF